The clone carrying this T cell receptor beta chain was seen more than once but under ten times. As yet, its antigen is unknown. The data stem from a study of T-cell reconstitution after alpha-beta-depleted transplantation in children. Unique molecular identifiers were incorporated when the TCRbeta library was constructed. One entry per CDR3 protein, called by TCRdb with MiXCR from the PCR reads. The data contain about a million distinct CDR3 sequences, roughly 31% of them singletons. Study-level findings and limits: From surviving recipient T cells and thymic progenitors came the high day-60 TCRbeta diversity observed in some patients. T-cell numbers and diversity one year post-transplant derived largely from freshly generated T cells. Several hundred expanded graft clones reportedly supplied alpha-beta T cells about two months after transplant.

The receptor was isolated from a boy in the first two years of life who had a stem cell transplant for SCID, so the T cells may come from the graft donor. The specimen comprised PBMCs, mostly from graft donor cells, sampled 360 days after TCRalphabeta/CD19-depleted stem cell transplant.

CDR3 nucleotides: TGTGCCAGCAGTGTGGGCGGGGGCCACTACAATGAGCAGTTCTTC. Residues: CASSVGGGHYNEQFF. The chain employs TRBV2 and TRBJ2-1; tentative D call: TRBD2 (7 bases). V lost 4 bases and J 3 bases, leaving 13 bases between the germline ends. Per germline, CDR1 SNHLY and CDR2 FYNNEI. The CDR3 runs to 15 residues.